Listed here are 16 T cell receptor beta chains from one sample, sequenced in a study of cytotoxic CD8 clonotypes in ibrutinib-treated CLL (dated by TCRdb to 2020 to 2022). Library generation was performed with the immunoSEQ multiplex PCR assay. Entries here come from immuneACCESS through TCRdb and include only in-frame sequences with V and J called. Some clones fail to appear in such tables; in the studies checked, an unresolved V gene covers under half of the shortfall, and the cause of the remainder is unknown. The sample table contains 25,000 to 30,000 clones; only one count was recorded for approximately 71% of them. The ten largest clones represent approximately 50% of the sample. What this sample's time point label stands for: around 25 months on ibrutinib. The input for sequencing was PBMCs, taken after 24 months of ibrutinib treatment. Every receptor here comes from a human donor with chronic lymphocytic leukemia.

This chain joins TRBV19 and TRBJ2-7; D gene unclear. Trimming took off 5 bases at V and 0 bases at J, with 8 bases between the two ends. Per germline, CDR1 LNHDA and CDR2 SQIVND (reference sequence). The CDR3 runs 13 residues. The CDR3 coding sequence is TGTGCCAGTAGTCCTGGCGTCTCCTACGAGCAGTACTTC. As protein: CASSPGVSYEQYF.

The chain employs TRBV6-5 and TRBJ1-1, with 8 bases matching TRBD1. Germline V gene data show CDR1 as MNHEY and CDR2 as SVGAGI. V dropped 2 bases and J dropped 0; count of bases not matched to a gene: 5. CDR3 size: 16 residues. CDR3 region: CASSYGSTGVNTEAFF. As DNA, the CDR3 is TGTGCCAGCAGTTACGGGTCGACAGGGGTGAACACTGAAGCTTTCTTT.

The J gene is TRBJ1-5, the V gene TRBV30; 7 bases align to TRBD1. Trimming removed 1 base from V and 9 bases from J; junction bases left unmatched: 0. The CDR3 is made up of 11 amino acids. Germline lookup yields CDR1 GTSNPN and CDR2 SVGIG (reference sequence). In DNA form, the CDR3 reads TGTGCCTGGAGTGGACAGGGGCCCCAGCATTTT. Its protein is CAWSGQGPQHF.

CDR3 DNA sequence: TGTGCCAGCAGCTCACGGAGTACCCCCCCAGATACGCAGTATTTT. It is translated as CASSSRSTPPDTQYF. J is TRBJ2-3 and V is TRBV7-2; D not resolved. Germline V gene data show CDR1 as SGHTA and CDR2 as FQGNSA. Trimming stripped 4 bases from V and 4 bases from J, with 15 bases between. The CDR3 has 15 residues. The full variable domain, in which reference TRBV7-2 and TRBJ2-3 provide the parts outside the CDR3, is GAGVSQSPSNKVTEKGKDVELRCDPISGHTALYWYRQSLGQGLEFLIYFQGNSAPDKSGLPSDRFSAERTGGSVSTLTIQRTQQEDSAVYLCASSSRSTPPDTQYFGPGTRLTVL.

J is TRBJ2-5 and V is TRBV5-6, with unresolved D. This CDR3 region has 15 residues. Germline CDR1 and CDR2: SGHDT and YYEEEE. Deletions cut 4 bases from V and 1 base from J, with 14 bases between. The CDR3 reads CASSRSGWTQETQYF. As DNA, the CDR3 is TGTGCCAGCAGCCGCTCAGGCTGGACCCAAGAGACCCAGTACTTC.

By share, this clone ranks as medium-sized. J is TRBJ1-6 and V is TRBV6-4, with a possible D match to TRBD1 (5 bases). Germline V gene data show CDR1 as MRHNA and CDR2 as SNTAGT. This CDR3 contains 15 residues. V lost 0 bases to trimming and J lost 7 bases, with 10 bases between them. This CDR3 is CASSDSTAGNSPLHF. The CDR3 region has the DNA TGTGCCAGCAGTGACTCGACGGCAGGGAATTCACCCCTCCACTTT.

CDR3 sequence: CASKSWAGEMNTEAFF. The CDR3 DNA sequence: TGTGCCAGTAAGTCATGGGCAGGGGAGATGAACACTGAAGCTTTCTTT. V and J are TRBV19 and TRBJ1-1; a possible D gene is TRBD1 (6 bases). Deletions cut 7 bases from V and 0 bases from J, with 18 bases between. This CDR3 is 16 amino acids long. Germline values: CDR1 LNHDA, CDR2 SQIVND (reference sequence).

The chain employs TRBV4-2 and TRBJ2-2; 7 nucleotides align to TRBD2. The CDR3 runs 16 residues. Per germline, CDR1 LGHNA and CDR2 YNFKEQ. Trimming removed 4 bases from V and 6 bases from J; junction bases left unmatched: 11. The CDR3 spells CASSPLGLDGSGELFF. The CDR3 DNA is TGTGCCAGCAGCCCCCTCGGACTAGACGGATCCGGGGAGCTGTTTTTT.

This chain uses TRBV5-1 with TRBJ2-1, with 7 bases matching TRBD2. With V trimmed by 5 bases and J by 7 bases, 6 bases remained unmatched. Germline CDR1 reads SGHRS; CDR2 reads YFSETQ. The CDR3 loop spans 13 amino acids. This chain's CDR3 is CASSYSGTNEQFF. The CDR3 coding sequence is TGCGCCAGCAGTTACAGCGGGACTAATGAGCAGTTCTTC.

This clone was counted between two and nine times. The chain combines TRBV30 with TRBJ1-2, with no clear D. CDR3 size: 11 residues. The V end was cut by 0 bases, the J end by 5 bases, with 4 bases between. From germline, CDR1 is GTSNPN and CDR2 SVGIG (reference sequence). The CDR3 DNA reads TGTGCCTGGAGTGTGACTTATGGCTACACCTTC. Encoded protein: CAWSVTYGYTF.

CDR3 residues: CASSGTGSGNTIYF. For the CDR3, the DNA is TGTGCCAGCAGCGGGACAGGGTCGGGAAACACCATATATTTT. The chain links TRBV9 to TRBJ1-3; the match to TRBD1 covers 8 bases. Germline V gene sequence: CDR1 SGDLS, CDR2 YYNGEE. The length of the CDR3 is 14 residues. Germline trimming cut 3 bases from V and 4 bases from J; bases unmatched to any gene: 3. Drawing the rest from reference TRBV9 and TRBJ1-3, the complete variable domain is DSGVTQTPKHLITATGQRVTLRCSPRSGDLSVYWYQQSLDQGLQFLIQYYNGEERAKGNILERFSAQQFPDLHSELNLSSLELGDSALYFCASSGTGSGNTIYFGEGSWLTVV.

V gene TRBV30 combines with J gene TRBJ2-5; 10 nucleotides agree with TRBD1. The CDR3 loop spans 14 amino acids. The junction had 4 bases not matched to a gene; V was cut back by 4 bases and J by 2 bases. CDR1 is GTSNPN and CDR2 is SVGIG in the germline V gene (reference sequence). CDR3 nucleotides: TGTGCCTGGACCGGGACAGGGGCGCAAGAGACCCAGTACTTC. Residues: CAWTGTGAQETQYF.

The genes are TRBV27 and TRBJ2-2, with D hard to call. Between the trimmed V and J ends, which lost 3 bases and 2 bases, there was a span of 4 bases. Germline V CDR1 and CDR2: MNHEY, SMNVEV (reference sequence). CDR3 length: 13 residues. The CDR3: CASSFPNTGELFF. Written as DNA, the CDR3 is TGTGCCAGCAGTTTTCCCAACACCGGGGAGCTGTTTTTT.

V usage is TRBV6-1 and J usage is TRBJ2-7; possible D gene TRBD2, 5 bases. Trimming shortened V by 3 bases and J by 7 bases, and 10 bases separated the two germline ends. Germline V lookup: CDR1 MNHNS, CDR2 SASEGT. This CDR3 has 12 residues. The CDR3, as DNA: TGTGCCAGCAGTGACGTTAGCGAGGAGCAGTACTTC. This encodes CASSDVSEEQYF.

The chain couples TRBV7-9 to TRBJ2-5; TRBD2 agrees at 7 bases. This CDR3 spans 15 amino acids. Germline V gene lookup returns CDR1 SEHNR and CDR2 FQNEAQ (reference sequence). Trimming at V came to 1 base and at J to 2 bases, leaving 4 bases not matched to a gene. CDR3 amino acids: CASSLEAGRQETQYF. The CDR3 region has the DNA TGTGCCAGCAGCTTAGAAGCGGGGCGGCAAGAGACCCAGTACTTC. The variable domain in full, completed from reference TRBV7-9 and TRBJ2-5, reads DTGVSQNPRHKITKRGQNVTFRCDPISEHNRLYWYRQTLGQGPEFLTYFQNEAQLEKSRLLSDRFSAERPKGSFSTLEIQRTEQGDSAMYLCASSLEAGRQETQYFGPGTRLLVL.

The V call is TRBV27, the J call TRBJ2-3; no reliable D call. Per germline, CDR1 MNHEY and CDR2 SMNVEV (reference sequence). V lost 6 bases and J 3 bases, leaving 4 bases between the germline ends. The CDR3 is 11 residues long. DNA for the CDR3: TGTGCCAGCAGCCGGACAGATACGCAGTATTTT. This translates into CASSRTDTQYF.